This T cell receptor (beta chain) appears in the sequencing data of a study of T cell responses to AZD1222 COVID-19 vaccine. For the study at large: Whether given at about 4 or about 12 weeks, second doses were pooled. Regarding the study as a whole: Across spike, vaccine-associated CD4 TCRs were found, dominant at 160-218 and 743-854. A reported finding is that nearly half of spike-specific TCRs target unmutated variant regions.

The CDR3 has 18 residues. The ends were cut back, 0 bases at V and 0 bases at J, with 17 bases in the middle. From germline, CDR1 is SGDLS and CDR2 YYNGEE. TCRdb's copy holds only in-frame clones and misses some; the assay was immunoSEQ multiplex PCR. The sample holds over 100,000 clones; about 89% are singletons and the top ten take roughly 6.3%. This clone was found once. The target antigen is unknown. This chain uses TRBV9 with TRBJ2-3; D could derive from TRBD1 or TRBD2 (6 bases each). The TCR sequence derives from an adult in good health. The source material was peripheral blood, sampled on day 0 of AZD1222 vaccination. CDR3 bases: TGTGCCAGCAGCGTAGCCCTAGGAGGAGGGGGGAGCACAGATACGCAGTATTTT. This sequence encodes CASSVALGGGGSTDTQYF.